Listed here are 25 T cell receptor beta chains from one sample, sequenced in a study of metastatic and nonmetastatic thyroid tumors. Thyroid surgery had not been preceded by any treatment in any patient. From the PCR reads, TCRdb re-called clones with MiXCR. The sample carries tens of thousands of clones, about 21% recorded once. Material for sequencing was blood. Receptor source: a female donor with papillary thyroid cancer or a benign thyroid nodule (not recorded which). Some clones in this sample may be carry-over from other donors' samples.

There are many counts of this clone. The CDR3 DNA is TGTGCCAGCAGCTTAGTGAAAGGGGCGACAGATACGCAGTATTTT. Its protein is CASSLVKGATDTQYF. The chain has TRBV7-9 and TRBJ2-3; D may be TRBD1 (5 bases). The CDR3 runs 15 residues. Between the trimmed V and J ends, which lost 1 base and 3 bases, there was a span of 11 bases. Per germline, CDR1 SEHNR and CDR2 FQNEAQ (reference sequence).

This clone has a count of ten or more. The gene calls are TRBV20-1 and TRBJ1-4; D unresolved. The V and J ends lost 2 bases and 8 bases respectively, with 9 bases between them. This CDR3 is 12 amino acids long. From germline, CDR1 is DFQATT and CDR2 SNEGSKA (reference sequence). CDR3 loop: CSARSFGEKLFF. CDR3 nucleotide sequence: TGCAGTGCTAGATCCTTTGGGGAAAAACTGTTTTTT.

Sample share makes this clone medium-sized. This rearrangement joins TRBV27 to TRBJ1-1, with D possibly TRBD1 on 5 matching bases. The germline V and J ends were trimmed by 3 bases and 0 bases, with 8 bases remaining between them. Germline loops: CDR1 MNHEY, CDR2 SMNVEV (reference sequence). CDR3 length: 14 amino acids. As DNA, the CDR3 is TGTGCCAGCAGTTTTGTAGGGGTGAACACTGAAGCTTTCTTT. This encodes CASSFVGVNTEAFF.

This clone has a handful of counts. The rearrangement uses TRBV24-1 and TRBJ1-2, with D possibly TRBD1 on 6 matching bases. This CDR3 is built from 14 residues. V lost 3 bases and J lost 4, with 11 bases in between. Germline V lookup: CDR1 KGHDR, CDR2 SFDVKD. The CDR3 is CATSDAGTIYGYTF. The CDR3 nucleotides are TGTGCCACCAGTGATGCCGGGACAATCTATGGCTACACCTTC.

This clone has a count of ten or more. The chain is built from TRBV6-5 and TRBJ2-3, with 8 bases aligning to TRBD1. V lost 0 bases to trimming and J lost 4 bases; unmatched junction nucleotides: 3. The germline V gene has CDR1 MNHEY and CDR2 SVGAGI. CDR3 length: 15 residues. The CDR3 DNA sequence: TGTGCCAGCAGTTACTCTTCACAGGGGGCAGATACGCAGTATTTT. Encoded protein: CASSYSSQGADTQYF.

Ten or more counts support this clone. The chain uses TRBV2 and TRBJ1-4, with D tentatively TRBD1 (6 bases). CDR1 is SNHLY, CDR2 FYNNEI, per germline. V was cut by 7 bases and J by 6 bases, with 15 bases left in between. This CDR3 comprises 14 residues. The CDR3 spells CASKRGGGDEKLFF. CDR3 DNA sequence: TGTGCCAGCAAAAGGGGGGGCGGCGATGAAAAACTGTTTTTT.

This sequence joins TRBV20-1 and TRBJ2-2; no definite D call. Germline loops: CDR1 DFQATT, CDR2 SNEGSKA (reference sequence). The CDR3 is 13 residues long. V dropped 3 bases and J dropped 4 bases, with 9 bases sitting between them. The DNA of the CDR3 is TGCAGTGCTAGCGGGTTTGGCACCGGGGAGCTGTTTTTT. Translation gives CSASGFGTGELFF.

The chain links TRBV2 to TRBJ2-5; TRBD1 agrees at 8 bases. The CDR3 runs 15 residues. V trimming: 7 bases; J trimming: 0 bases; junction bases outside the gene matches: 7. The V gene's germline CDR1 is SNHLY and CDR2 FYNNEI. CDR3 sequence reads: CASIWTGQDQETQYF. For the CDR3, the DNA is TGTGCCAGCATATGGACAGGGCAGGACCAAGAGACCCAGTACTTC.

This rearrangement joins TRBV11-1 to TRBJ2-3, with 8 bases identical to TRBD1. Germline V gene lookup returns CDR1 SGHAT and CDR2 FQDESV (reference sequence). V was clipped by 5 bases and J by 4 bases; unmatched bases: 11. The CDR3 extends over 16 amino acids. The CDR3 DNA is TGTGCCAGCAGCGTAGGACAGGGATTTTCCTCAGATACGCAGTATTTT. Amino acids: CASSVGQGFSSDTQYF.

The chain recombines TRBV7-3 with TRBJ2-7; 7 bases are a match to TRBD1. This CDR3 region has 11 residues. Germline loops: CDR1 SGHTA, CDR2 FQGTGA. V gave up 2 bases and J gave up 9 bases; unmatched junction bases: 1. CDR3 coding DNA: TGTGCCAGCAGCTTAGACAGGGTGCAGTACTTC. Translation gives CASSLDRVQYF.

This clone was recorded at least ten times. The chain combines TRBV12-3 or TRBV12-4 with TRBJ2-3; the D gene is possibly TRBD1 (7 bases). V was clipped by 3 bases and J by 0 bases, with 13 bases between them. CDR3 length: 16 residues. The CDR3 nucleotides are TGTGCCAGCAGTTTGCAGGGGGGTTCTAGCACAGATACGCAGTATTTT. Translation gives CASSLQGGSSTDTQYF.

This clone came up many times. The V and J genes are TRBV9 and TRBJ1-1; 7 bases map to TRBD1. Germline values: CDR1 SGDLS, CDR2 YYNGEE. The CDR3 contains 15 residues. The trim removed 3 bases at V and 8 bases at J, leaving 13 bases unmatched. The chain's CDR3 is CASSDPGTDPGEAFF. The CDR3 region has the DNA TGTGCCAGCAGCGACCCCGGGACAGACCCGGGAGAAGCTTTCTTT.

This clone turned up a few times. A much larger clone lies one base from this, so it may be a read error. The V and J genes are TRBV10-3 and TRBJ2-7; no firm D call. Trimming shortened V by 10 bases and J by 3 bases, and 10 bases separated the two germline ends. The CDR3 consists of 11 residues. Germline values: CDR1 ENHRY, CDR2 SYGVKD. CDR3 DNA: TGTGCCACCAGGTACAACTACGAGCAGTACTTC. This encodes CATRYNYEQYF.

This clone was observed a handful of times. J is TRBJ2-1 and V is TRBV12-3 or TRBV12-4, with no clear D. The CDR3 is made up of 12 amino acids. V shed 5 bases and J shed 9 bases, with 11 bases lying between them. CDR3 loop: CASSPNGFEQFF. In DNA form, the CDR3 reads TGTGCCAGCAGTCCAAACGGTTTTGAGCAGTTCTTC.

This clone was detected ten times or more. This chain uses TRBV28 with TRBJ2-7; D call uncertain. Germline CDR1 is MDHEN and CDR2 is SYDVKM. Trimming stripped 8 bases from V and 4 bases from J, with 9 bases between. The CDR3 is made up of 11 amino acids. The CDR3 nucleotides are TGTGCCAGCCACCGCCGTTACGAGCAGTACTTC. Translated: CASHRRYEQYF.

The chain recombines TRBV30 with TRBJ1-6, with D unresolved. The CDR3 has 11 residues. V lost 4 bases and J 7 bases, leaving 5 bases between the germline ends. The V gene's germline CDR1 is GTSNPN and CDR2 SVGIG (reference sequence). CDR3 sequence reads: CAWTLNSPLHF. CDR3 sequence (DNA): TGTGCCTGGACCCTAAATTCACCCCTCCACTTT.

In this sample, this clone turned up many times. The chain carries TRBV6-1 and TRBJ2-5; 10 bases are shared with TRBD1. This CDR3 is 15 amino acids long. Germline V gene data show CDR1 as MNHNS and CDR2 as SASEGT. With 5 bases clipped from V and 2 bases from J, the junction kept 5 bases outside the gene matches. CDR3 sequence reads: CASSFGQGGQETQYF. CDR3 bases: TGTGCCAGCAGTTTTGGACAGGGGGGTCAAGAGACCCAGTACTTC.

This clone was seen many times. This chain connects TRBV19 to TRBJ1-1; TRBD1 is a possible D gene (5 bases). The CDR3 totals 15 residues. V was pared by 5 bases and J by 5 bases, with 18 bases between. Per the germline V gene, CDR1 is LNHDA and CDR2 is SQIVND (reference sequence). The CDR3 reads CASSWDSGGRTEAFF. CDR3 DNA sequence: TGTGCCAGTAGTTGGGATAGCGGGGGACGGACTGAAGCTTTCTTT.

This clone is termed medium-sized. The chain combines TRBV6-1 with TRBJ2-1; D may correspond to TRBD1 or TRBD2 (5 bases each). Germline V gene lookup returns CDR1 MNHNS and CDR2 SASEGT. Trimming removed 4 bases at V and 13 bases at J, with 23 bases between. This CDR3 contains 15 residues. DNA of the CDR3: TGTGCCAGCAGTGCCCTTGGGAGAGGGACGGATACCCAGTTCTTC. This gives the protein CASSALGRGTDTQFF.

This clone was detected many times. This chain links TRBV11-2 with TRBJ2-1, with TRBD2 matching over 8 bases. CDR3 length equals 16 residues. In germline, CDR1 is SGHAT, CDR2 FQNNGV. Trimming took 0 bases from V and 7 from J; bases not matched to a gene: 8. CDR3 in amino acids: CASSLDRGGATNEQFF. In DNA, the CDR3 is TGTGCCAGCAGCTTAGATCGGGGGGGGGCGACGAATGAGCAGTTCTTC.

V usage is TRBV28 and J usage is TRBJ2-7, with 11 bases that match TRBD1. Germline-derived CDR1 and CDR2 are MDHEN and SYDVKM. The length of the CDR3 is 15 residues. J gave up 0 bases and V 7 bases, and 5 bases lay outside the gene matches. In nucleotides, the CDR3 is TGTGCCAGCATTACCGGGACAGGGGGCTCCTACGAGCAGTACTTC. Its protein product is CASITGTGGSYEQYF.

This chain joins TRBV7-3 and TRBJ2-3; 11 bases fit TRBD2. CDR1 and CDR2 (germline): SGHTA, FQGTGA. V was pared by 5 bases and J by 2 bases, with 6 bases of the junction left unmatched. The CDR3 contains 16 residues. For the CDR3, the DNA is TGTGCCAGCAGCCCGGTAGCGGGAGGGACCACAGATACGCAGTATTTT. This gives the protein CASSPVAGGTTDTQYF.

By sample fraction, this clone is medium-sized. The rearrangement links TRBV6-4 to TRBJ1-6; D remains ambiguous. V was cut by 6 bases and J by 4 bases, with 7 bases left in between. From germline, CDR1 is MRHNA and CDR2 SNTAGT. CDR3 length: 13 amino acids. The CDR3 protein is CASSTDYNSPLHF. Written as DNA, the CDR3 is TGTGCCAGCAGCACCGATTATAATTCACCCCTCCACTTT.

This clone was seen a few times. The V gene is TRBV6-1, the J gene TRBJ1-4, with TRBD1 matching 7 bases. Germline V lookup: CDR1 MNHNS, CDR2 SASEGT. CDR3 length: 15 residues. Germline trimming cut 0 bases from V and 10 bases from J; bases unmatched to any gene: 8. CDR3 DNA: TGTGCCAGCAGTGAAGCGCGACAGGGTGCTGGAAAACTGTTTTTT. Amino acid sequence: CASSEARQGAGKLFF.

This clone was recorded many times. The V gene is TRBV3-1, the J gene TRBJ2-5, with 7 bases that match TRBD2. The CDR3 is 14 amino acids. V shed 4 bases, J shed 7 bases, and the junction held 9 bases outside the gene matches. Germline lookup yields CDR1 LGHDT and CDR2 YNNKEL (reference sequence). This chain's CDR3 is CASSPPGGEGTQYF. CDR3 in DNA: TGTGCCAGCAGCCCTCCCGGCGGGGAGGGGACCCAGTACTTC.